This T cell receptor beta chain was retrieved from a study of T cells after yellow fever vaccination. Background on the study: Sorting by CD3, CD45RA, CCR7 and CD95 gave EM, EMRA, CM and Tscm subsets. Study outcomes and limitations: It was the secondary response that reached its peak faster, day 5 versus 15, but it was weaker. Re-detected after boosting: most primary clones, more than 95% of CD4 and 88% of CD8.

TCR cDNA, made by 5'RACE template switching, carried an added universal primer site and UMIs. Each CDR3 protein gets one entry after TCRdb re-called the 5' RACE reads with MiXCR. This table holds about 22,000 distinct CDR3 sequences, 4% to 6% found once. The table lists this clonotype with many counts. The CDR3 totals 17 residues. V was shortened by 5 bases and J by 4 bases, with 23 bases between the two germline ends. The V gene's germline CDR1 is SGHTA and CDR2 FQGNSA. The genes are TRBV7-2 and TRBJ1-2; perhaps TRBD1 as D (6 bases). The clonotype was recovered from a man in his late teens or twenties who received the YFV17D yellow fever vaccine. The sequencing here drew on PBMCs, either bulk or a sorted T-cell subset (CD4+, CD8+, memory, or dextramer-sorted; not recorded which), taken approximately 47 days after the first yellow fever vaccination. CDR3 region: CASSPQSGRDKGYGYTF. The CDR3 nucleotides are TGTGCCAGCAGCCCCCAATCTGGCCGGGACAAGGGCTATGGCTACACCTTC.